The next 10 T cell receptor beta chains were all read from a single sample in a study of T cells expressing NK-cell markers. Following a re-call of the 5' RACE reads, TCRdb has one entry per CDR3 protein and lacks DNA. The table lists roughly 180,000 distinct CDR3 sequences. Material for sequencing was blood T cells: a sorted CD56 or NKG2C T cell subset, CD4+ or CD8+ T cells, or bulk PBMC T cells (not recorded which). Receptors originate from a woman between 18 and 75 years old in good health.

V usage is TRBV11-2 and J usage is TRBJ2-3. The CDR3 is made up of 11 amino acids. In germline, CDR1 is SGHAT, CDR2 FQNNGV. The CDR3 is CASSSSDTQYF.

The gene calls are TRBV28 and TRBJ1-5; the D call of TRBD1 rests on TCRdb alone, since no DNA is present to check it. Germline V gene data show CDR1 as MDHEN and CDR2 as SYDVKM. The CDR3 has 17 amino acids. This CDR3 is CASSPAGRGLLNQPQHF.

J is TRBJ1-6 and V is TRBV12-3 or TRBV12-4; TCRdb lists TRBD1, though no DNA is available to test this call. The CDR3 covers 17 residues. The CDR3 loop reads CASSFGPGGTAKSILHF.

The rearrangement joins TRBV7-2 to TRBJ2-5; the D gene TCRdb calls, TRBD1, cannot be checked with no DNA. The CDR3 consists of 14 residues. Germline values: CDR1 SGHTA, CDR2 FQGNSA. CDR3: CASSAGTAIRTQYF.

V and J are TRBV5-1 and TRBJ1-4. This CDR3 region has 13 residues. CDR1 is SGHRS, CDR2 YFSETQ, per germline. The CDR3 spells CASRLGPEEKLFF.

V and J are TRBV6-2 or TRBV6-3 and TRBJ2-3; TCRdb indicates TRBD2, and absent DNA this call remains unverified. Per germline, CDR1 MNHEY and CDR2 SVGEGT. This CDR3 spans 14 amino acids. CDR3 amino acids: CASRQTSEADTQYF.

V gene TRBV2 combines with J gene TRBJ2-3; lacking DNA, the TRBD2 call made by TCRdb goes unchecked. This CDR3 is 15 amino acids long. Germline V gene sequence: CDR1 SNHLY, CDR2 FYNNEI. This chain's CDR3 is CASSDRSGGGDTQYF.

The chain uses TRBV14 and TRBJ1-3; TCRdb gives TRBD1 as the D gene, but with no DNA this cannot be confirmed. CDR1 is SGHDN and CDR2 is FVKESK in the germline V gene. CDR3 length: 13 residues. CDR3 sequence: CASSQDHGGTIYF.

This chain uses TRBV4-2 with TRBJ2-5; TCRdb lists TRBD1, though no DNA is available to test this call. The CDR3 consists of 14 residues. Germline-derived CDR1 and CDR2 are LGHNA and YNFKEQ. This CDR3 reads CASSQGQGAETQYF.

V is TRBV3-1 and J is TRBJ1-4. CDR1 and CDR2 (germline): LGHDT, YNNKEL (reference sequence). The CDR3 spans 14 residues. The CDR3 loop reads CASSQGRNDEKLFF.